One and the same sample provided the 8 T cell receptor beta chains below, sequenced in a study of blood T cell repertoires in COVID-19. Here immunoSEQ multiplex PCR was the method, and the copy in TCRdb shows in-frame clones only, minus some. This table holds roughly 250,000 clones, around four fifths found once. Sequences were obtained from peripheral blood. All receptors come from a man aged 50-60 years with acute or convalescent COVID-19.

V usage is TRBV11-2 and J usage is TRBJ2-7; perhaps TRBD1 as D (5 bases). The germline CDR1 and CDR2 sequences are SGHAT and FQNNGV. V was pared by 0 bases and J by 3 bases, with 12 bases between. The CDR3 length is 15 residues. In DNA, the CDR3 is TGTGCCAGCAGCTTAGATCTAGGCAGGGTCTACGAGCAGTACTTC. Translating it yields CASSLDLGRVYEQYF.

The chain couples TRBV2 to TRBJ1-2; 10 bases fit TRBD1. CDR3 size: 14 residues. Germline values: CDR1 SNHLY, CDR2 FYNNEI. The V gene end was trimmed by 7 bases and the J gene end by 4 bases; junction bases not matched to a gene: 6. CDR3 DNA sequence: TGTGCCAGCACCGACAGGGGGCGGGGCTATGGCTACACCTTC. Translating gives CASTDRGRGYGYTF.

This clone occurred a few times. V is TRBV5-4 and J is TRBJ1-1; tentative D call: TRBD1 (6 bases). The V gene's germline CDR1 is SGHNT and CDR2 YYREEE (reference sequence). The CDR3 has 15 residues. V was pared by 0 bases and J by 1 base, with 10 bases between. CDR3 residues: CASSLGGLGNTEAFF. The CDR3 DNA reads TGTGCCAGCAGCTTGGGGGGGCTGGGGAACACTGAAGCTTTCTTT.

The V and J genes are TRBV6-5 and TRBJ2-3; maybe TRBD2 (6 bases). Germline V gene data show CDR1 as MNHEY and CDR2 as SVGAGI. The CDR3 is 14 amino acids. V gave up 8 bases and J gave up 4 bases, with 16 bases separating them. In nucleotides, the CDR3 is TGTGCCAGCCCTAGGGTCGGGAGATCAGATACGCAGTATTTT. This sequence encodes CASPRVGRSDTQYF.

The chain links TRBV5-6 to TRBJ2-1; TRBD2 matches at 8 bases. J gave up 4 bases and V 1 base, and 4 bases lay outside the gene matches. The CDR3 consists of 15 residues. Germline CDR1 reads SGHDT; CDR2 reads YYEEEE. The CDR3 is CASSLLAGGYNEQFF. CDR3 in DNA: TGTGCCAGCAGCTTGCTGGCGGGAGGATACAATGAGCAGTTCTTC. Full variable domain (missing parts from reference TRBV5-6 and TRBJ2-1): DAGVTQSPTHLIKTRGQQVTLRCSPKSGHDTVSWYQQALGQGPQFIFQYYEEEERQRGNFPDRFSGHQFPNYSSELNVNALLLGDSALYLCASSLLAGGYNEQFFGPGTRLTVL.

This chain uses TRBV13 with TRBJ1-4; D not certain. Deletions cut 4 bases from V and 6 bases from J, with 9 bases between. Germline V lookup: CDR1 PRHDT, CDR2 FYEKMQ (reference sequence). This CDR3 is built from 13 residues. The CDR3 loop is CASSWEADEKLFF. CDR3 nucleotides: TGTGCCAGCAGCTGGGAGGCGGATGAAAAACTGTTTTTT.

This chain joins TRBV21-1 and TRBJ1-5; the DNA was not compared with TRBD1, the D call given in the table. TRBV21-1 is termed a pseudogene. This CDR3 spans 17 amino acids. CDR3 in amino acids: CASSKEIAGFSNQPQHF. Written as DNA, the CDR3 is TGTGCCAGCAGCAAAGAGATCGCAGGGTTCAGCAATCAGCCCCAGCATTTT.

The chain couples TRBV7-8 to TRBJ1-2; D is perhaps TRBD1 (6 bases). The CDR3 runs 14 residues. Deletions cut 2 bases from V and 7 bases from J, with 14 bases between. Germline V gives CDR1 SGHVS, CDR2 FQNEAQ. The CDR3 is CASSLRGWPGGYTF. The CDR3 DNA follows: TGTGCCAGCAGCTTAAGGGGGTGGCCAGGTGGCTACACCTTC. The full variable domain, with the rest looked up from reference TRBV7-8 and TRBJ1-2, is GAGVSQSPRYKVAKRGQDVALRCDPISGHVSLFWYQQALGQGPEFLTYFQNEAQLDKSGLPSDRFFAERPEGSVSTLKIQRTQQEDSAVYLCASSLRGWPGGYTFGSGTRLTVV.